This TCR beta chain was sequenced for a study of OX40 agonist ivuxolimab in advanced cancers. Looking at the study overall: Prior anti-PD-1, anti-PD-L1 or anti-CTLA-4 therapy was allowed; around 43% had some. Three dose-escalation patients had partial responses: one with hepatocellular carcinoma and two with cutaneous melanoma.

Some clones are missing from TCRdb's copy, which holds only in-frame ones; the method was immunoSEQ multiplex PCR. The sample records approximately 76,000 clones, over 85% being singletons. The V segment lost 5 bases and the J segment 6 bases; nucleotides outside the gene matches: 5. Germline V lookup: CDR1 SGHVS, CDR2 FNYEAQ. The CDR3 spans 15 residues. Whole-study findings and limits: The authors also found low normalized T-cell clonal expansion in some nonresponders.

Note on this clone: The antigen remains undetermined.

Sequencing used CD4+ or CD8+ T cells sorted from blood, obtained in a trial of the OX40 agonist ivuxolimab. This clonotype was obtained from an adult with an advanced solid tumor such as melanoma, head and neck, liver or kidney cancer. V and J are TRBV7-6 and TRBJ2-1; 12 bases fit TRBD2. DNA for the CDR3: TGTGCCAGCAGCCTGACTAGCGGGGGCCCCAATGAGCAGTTCTTC. Translating gives CASSLTSGGPNEQFF.